This passage covers 31 T cell receptor beta chains from one sample sequenced in a study of T cell repertoires in cytomegalovirus infection. TCRdb passed the reads through MiXCR, listing each CDR3 protein once. Of approximately 200,000 distinct CDR3 sequences in the sample, about 28% were seen once. Sequencing was performed on PBMCs. Every receptor here comes from a human donor in good health (CMV status not recorded). Some clones in this sample may be carry-over from other donors' samples.

This clonotype has more than one count but fewer than ten. J is TRBJ1-2 and V is TRBV6-1; D call uncertain. V lost 5 bases and J lost 8, with 27 bases in between. CDR3 length: 17 residues. CDR1 is MNHNS and CDR2 is SASEGT in the germline V gene. In nucleotides, the CDR3 is TGTGCCAGCAGTTTTCGGCCGGTAAAGATTATGGAAGACGGCTACACCTTC. It codes for CASSFRPVKIMEDGYTF.

This clonotype has more than one count but fewer than ten. This chain links TRBV2 with TRBJ1-2; D unclear. Germline V gene sequence: CDR1 SNHLY, CDR2 FYNNEI. The CDR3 is 14 amino acids. V shed 2 bases and J shed 8 bases, with 15 bases lying between them. The CDR3 DNA is TGTGCCAGCAGTGAAAATGGCTTCTATAGAGGCTACACCTTC. As protein: CASSENGFYRGYTF.

This clonotype occurred once. This chain connects TRBV20-1 to TRBJ1-2, with no clear D. V dropped 1 base and J dropped 6 bases, with 9 bases sitting between them. This CDR3 has 12 residues. CDR1 is DFQATT and CDR2 is SNEGSKA in the germline V gene (reference sequence). The CDR3 reads CSARGPAHGYTF. The CDR3 nucleotides are TGCAGTGCTAGAGGGCCAGCTCATGGCTACACCTTC.

At least ten counts were recorded for this clonotype. This chain joins TRBV7-2 and TRBJ1-2; D possibly corresponds to TRBD1 (6 bases). Trimming took off 1 base at V and 4 bases at J, with 13 bases between the two ends. The germline V gene encodes CDR1 SGHTA and CDR2 FQGNSA. The CDR3 runs to 15 residues. CDR3 sequence reads: CASSLDKGDSYGYTF. The CDR3 DNA reads TGTGCCAGCAGCTTAGATAAGGGGGACTCCTATGGCTACACCTTC.

The J gene is TRBJ1-1, the V gene TRBV6-2 or TRBV6-3, with unresolved D. CDR1 and CDR2 (germline): MNHEY, SVGEGT. Deletions cut 2 bases from V and 4 bases from J, with 11 bases between. The CDR3 runs 14 residues. The CDR3: CASSYGKGITEAFF. The CDR3 DNA sequence: TGTGCCAGCAGTTACGGTAAGGGAATCACTGAAGCTTTCTTT.

This clonotype was counted a few times. The chain employs TRBV7-9 and TRBJ1-5; D uncertain. The CDR3 spans 14 residues. Germline CDR1 reads SEHNR; CDR2 reads FQNEAQ (reference sequence). V was shortened by 1 base and J by 9 bases, with 13 bases between the two germline ends. The CDR3 loop reads CASSLELGGSPQHF. Written as DNA, the CDR3 is TGTGCCAGCAGCTTAGAGTTGGGTGGGTCGCCCCAGCATTTT.

The V call is TRBV6-2 or TRBV6-3, the J call TRBJ1-2; D is unclear. From germline, CDR1 is MNHEY and CDR2 SVGEGT. V lost 2 bases and J lost 5, with 6 bases in between. The CDR3 covers 12 residues. DNA for the CDR3: TGTGCCAGCAGTTACGAAGCTTATGGCTACACCTTC. Its protein is CASSYEAYGYTF.

The CDR3 region is CSRLQGNEQFF. The CDR3 nucleotides read TGCAGTCGGCTTCAGGGAAATGAGCAGTTCTTC. The V gene is TRBV20-1, the J gene TRBJ2-1; possibly TRBD1 for D (5 bases). CDR3 length: 11 residues. Trimming removed 8 bases from V and 7 bases from J, with 12 bases in between. Per the germline V gene, CDR1 is DFQATT and CDR2 is SNEGSKA (reference sequence).

This clonotype was recorded many times. The chain employs TRBV7-2 and TRBJ2-7, with TRBD1 matching over 8 bases. From germline, CDR1 is SGHTA and CDR2 FQGNSA. This CDR3 region has 14 residues. V dropped 6 bases and J dropped 0; count of bases not matched to a gene: 4. The CDR3 reads CASRGQASSYEQYF. Written as DNA, the CDR3 is TGTGCCAGCAGGGGACAGGCTAGCTCCTACGAGCAGTACTTC.

The chain employs TRBV7-8 and TRBJ2-2; 10 bases are shared with TRBD1. Looked up from germline, CDR1 is SGHVS and CDR2 is FQNEAQ. CDR3 length equals 17 residues. With 4 bases clipped from V and 4 bases from J, the junction kept 9 bases outside the gene matches. CDR3 loop: CASSSPQTGGSTGELFF. The CDR3 coding sequence is TGTGCCAGCAGCTCACCCCAGACAGGGGGCAGCACCGGGGAGCTGTTTTTT.

The V gene is TRBV10-3, the J gene TRBJ1-5; D is undetermined. The ends were cut back, 0 bases at V and 6 bases at J, with 9 bases in the middle. Germline lookup yields CDR1 ENHRY and CDR2 SYGVKD. The CDR3 length is 14 residues. In nucleotides, the CDR3 is TGTGCCATCAGTGAGTCCGCGGGGTCTCAGCCCCAGCATTTT. Amino acid sequence: CAISESAGSQPQHF.

The V gene is TRBV18, the J gene TRBJ1-6, with D unresolved. The CDR3 runs 15 residues. V lost 2 bases and J lost 5, with 10 bases in between. Germline values: CDR1 KGHSH, CDR2 LQKENI. DNA of the CDR3: TGTGCCAGCTCACCAAACGGTGGAGATAATTCACCCCTCCACTTT. It specifies CASSPNGGDNSPLHF.

This clonotype was seen a few times. The gene calls are TRBV14 and TRBJ2-5; D remains unclear. This CDR3 contains 11 residues. V was shortened by 1 base and J by 12 bases, with 9 bases between the two germline ends. The V gene's germline CDR1 is SGHDN and CDR2 FVKESK. The CDR3 nucleotides read TGTGCCAGCAGCCAAGGGAGAGCCAAGTACTTC. Protein product: CASSQGRAKYF.

A few counts support this clonotype. The chain combines TRBV20-1 with TRBJ1-4; D remains ambiguous. This CDR3 comprises 11 residues. Germline CDR1 DFQATT, CDR2 SNEGSKA (reference sequence). V dropped 6 bases and J dropped 8 bases, with 10 bases sitting between them. CDR3 sequence: CSATGVEKLFF. In DNA form, the CDR3 reads TGCAGTGCCACTGGGGTGGAAAAACTGTTTTTT.

This chain connects TRBV28 to TRBJ2-2, with 7 bases lining up with TRBD1. Per the germline V gene, CDR1 is MDHEN and CDR2 is SYDVKM. The CDR3 consists of 16 residues. V gave up 5 bases and J gave up 2 bases; unmatched junction bases: 8. The CDR3 nucleotides are TGTGCCAGCAGTCCCCGGGCAGGGGGTAACACCGGGGAGCTGTTTTTT. Its translation is CASSPRAGGNTGELFF.

The gene calls are TRBV15 and TRBJ2-3; D uncertain. Germline assignment: CDR1 LNHNV and CDR2 YYDKDF (reference sequence). The CDR3 is made up of 15 amino acids. Trimming cost V 0 bases and J 6 bases, with 13 bases left between them. The CDR3 here is CATSREKRVEDTQYF. The DNA for the CDR3 is TGTGCCACCAGCAGAGAAAAAAGGGTCGAGGATACGCAGTATTTT.

Written as DNA, the CDR3 is TGCGCCAGCAGCTTGTTGGGAGCGGCAGAAGCAACAGATACGCAGTATTTT. The encoded protein is CASSLLGAAEATDTQYF. This chain connects TRBV5-1 to TRBJ2-3; perhaps TRBD2 as D (5 bases). In germline, CDR1 is SGHRS, CDR2 YFSETQ. The CDR3 is 17 amino acids. Between the trimmed V and J ends, which lost 1 base and 3 bases, there was a span of 18 bases. Based on the CDR3 plus reference TRBV5-1 and TRBJ2-3, the full variable domain is KAGVTQTPRYLIKTRGQQVTLSCSPISGHRSVSWYQQTPGQGLQFLFEYFSETQRNKGNFPGRFSGRQFSNSRSEMNVSTLELGDSALYLCASSLLGAAEATDTQYFGPGTRLTVL.

This clonotype was counted a few times. The chain uses TRBV7-3 and TRBJ2-3; the match to TRBD2 covers 12 bases. Germline V gene lookup returns CDR1 SGHTA and CDR2 FQGTGA. The CDR3 loop spans 15 amino acids. With V trimmed by 6 bases and J by 8 bases, 9 bases remained unmatched. CDR3 coding DNA: TGTGCCAGCAGTTCTAGCGGGGGGGCCCGGGGTACGCAGTATTTT. It is translated as CASSSSGGARGTQYF.

This sequence joins TRBV5-1 and TRBJ2-7, with TRBD1 matching over 8 bases. With 4 bases clipped from V and 6 bases from J, the junction kept 9 bases outside the gene matches. CDR3 length: 14 residues. CDR1 SGHRS and CDR2 YFSETQ come from the germline V gene. The CDR3 region has the DNA TGCGCCAGCAGCACCGAAGGGACAGGAGCCGAGCAGTACTTC. This translates into CASSTEGTGAEQYF.

The chain carries TRBV7-8 and TRBJ2-1, with D unresolved. The germline CDR1 and CDR2 sequences are SGHVS and FQNEAQ. The CDR3 has 16 residues. Trimming pared 1 base from V and 0 bases from J, leaving 10 bases between. The CDR3 nucleotides are TGTGCCAGCAGCTTAGGTTCGGGCCTCTCCTACAATGAGCAGTTCTTC. Protein sequence: CASSLGSGLSYNEQFF.

The sample holds a few counts of this clonotype. This chain joins TRBV7-9 and TRBJ1-2, with a tentative D call TRBD1 (5 bases). V was trimmed by 11 bases and J by 4 bases, leaving 11 bases between them. The CDR3 totals 11 residues. The germline V gene has CDR1 SEHNR and CDR2 FQNEAQ (reference sequence). Here the CDR3 reads CAGAAAYGYTF. DNA of the CDR3: TGTGCCGGGGCGGCGGCCTATGGCTACACCTTC.

This chain uses TRBV12-3 or TRBV12-4 with TRBJ2-5, with TRBD2 identical over 9 bases. The trim removed 10 bases at V and 9 bases at J, leaving 15 bases unmatched. The CDR3 extends over 14 amino acids. Written as DNA, the CDR3 is TGTGCCAACAGACTTCAAGCGGCGGGAGGGGCCCAGTACTTC. This gives the protein CANRLQAAGGAQYF.

The genes are TRBV4-1 and TRBJ1-2; D gene ambiguous. The CDR3 loop spans 15 amino acids. With 2 bases removed from V and 4 bases from J, the gap between germline ends came to 14 bases. Germline lookup yields CDR1 MGHRA and CDR2 YSYEKL. In DNA, the CDR3 is TGCGCCAGCAGCCAATCCGGGAGGCCACTCTATGGCTACACCTTC. Translated, it gives CASSQSGRPLYGYTF.

The V call is TRBV7-2, the J call TRBJ1-5, with D hard to call. V lost 2 bases, J lost 10 bases, and 12 bases lay in between. The CDR3 spans 13 residues. CDR1 and CDR2 from the germline V gene are SGHTA and FQGNSA. CDR3 protein: CASSLTPLYPQHF. The DNA for the CDR3 is TGTGCCAGCAGCTTAACCCCACTTTATCCCCAGCATTTT.

The chain carries TRBV28 and TRBJ1-2; a weak D match, TRBD1 (6 bases). The CDR3 consists of 12 residues. The germline CDR1 and CDR2 sequences are MDHEN and SYDVKM. V lost 4 bases and J 3 bases, leaving 6 bases between the germline ends. The CDR3 region is CASSYRDYGYTF. The CDR3 nucleotides read TGTGCCAGCAGTTACAGGGACTATGGCTACACCTTC.

This clonotype was seen a handful of times. This chain uses TRBV12-3 or TRBV12-4 with TRBJ1-1, with D possibly TRBD1 on 5 matching bases. The germline V and J ends were trimmed by 7 bases and 0 bases, with 18 bases remaining between them. The CDR3 length is 16 residues. The CDR3 sequence: CASIWEGAIMNTEAFF. The CDR3 DNA sequence: TGTGCCAGCATCTGGGAAGGGGCCATCATGAACACTGAAGCTTTCTTT.

The sample holds a few counts of this clonotype. The chain recombines TRBV12-3 or TRBV12-4 with TRBJ2-6; D tentatively fits TRBD1 or TRBD2 (5 bases each). The germline V and J ends were trimmed by 3 bases and 6 bases, with 12 bases remaining between them. CDR3 length equals 15 residues. Here the CDR3 reads CASSFGGALANVLTF. The CDR3 DNA follows: TGTGCCAGCAGTTTTGGGGGTGCTTTGGCCAACGTCCTGACTTTC.

The chain carries TRBV29-1 and TRBJ2-3; tentatively, D is TRBD2 (7 bases). V lost 7 bases, J lost 1 base, and 18 bases lay in between. Germline assignment: CDR1 SQVTM and CDR2 ANQGSEA. The CDR3 has 15 amino acids. CDR3 sequence: CSASDRGGGTDTQYF. In nucleotides, the CDR3 is TGCAGCGCTAGTGATAGGGGGGGCGGCACAGATACGCAGTATTTT.

The rearrangement uses TRBV10-3 and TRBJ1-1; D ambiguous. Germline V lookup: CDR1 ENHRY, CDR2 SYGVKD. Trimming left V 0 bases short and J 10 bases short, with 12 bases between. The CDR3 runs 13 residues. Here the CDR3 reads CAISESNPAGAFF. CDR3 nucleotides: TGTGCCATCAGTGAGTCGAATCCCGCGGGAGCTTTCTTT.

CDR3 DNA: TGTGCCAGCACTCGGGGAGGGGGCGATCAGCCCCAGCATTTT. It specifies CASTRGGGDQPQHF. The chain recombines TRBV6-5 with TRBJ1-5, with TRBD1 matching 7 bases. The germline V gene has CDR1 MNHEY and CDR2 SVGAGI. V gave up 7 bases and J gave up 5 bases; unmatched junction bases: 8. The CDR3 runs 14 residues.

The chain recombines TRBV7-2 with TRBJ2-4; 9 bases agree with TRBD1. CDR1 is SGHTA and CDR2 is FQGNSA in the germline V gene. This CDR3 contains 14 residues. V shed 5 bases and J 6 bases; nucleotides not matched to a gene: 5. The CDR3 DNA reads as TGTGCCAGCAGCCCCTGGACAGGGGCAAACATTCAGTACTTC. This translates into CASSPWTGANIQYF. Based on the CDR3 plus reference TRBV7-2 and TRBJ2-4, the full variable domain is GAGVSQSPSNKVTEKGKDVELRCDPISGHTALYWYRQSLGQGLEFLIYFQGNSAPDKSGLPSDRFSAERTGGSVSTLTIQRTQQEDSAVYLCASSPWTGANIQYFGAGTRLSVL.